This section outlines one T cell receptor beta chain sequence together with its context. Generated by immunoSEQ multiplex PCR, the TCRdb table keeps only in-frame clones and is missing some. The sample yields approximately 580,000 clones, approximately 78% seen once. The data originate from a study of shared T cell receptors in the human thymus. The CDR3 sequence is 17 residues long. The ends were cut back, 3 bases at V and 1 base at J, with 16 bases in the middle. CDR1 and CDR2 from the germline V gene are SGHAT and FQNNGV. In addition, the sample was reused for a study of human thymus T cells.

The specimen was thymocytes. The sequence was collected from a boy under three years old with a congenital heart defect. V is TRBV11-2 and J is TRBJ1-3, with D tentatively TRBD1 (5 bases). The DNA for the CDR3 is TGTGCCAGCAGCTTTACACAGGATATCCCTTCTGGAAACACCATATATTTT. Translating it yields CASSFTQDIPSGNTIYF.